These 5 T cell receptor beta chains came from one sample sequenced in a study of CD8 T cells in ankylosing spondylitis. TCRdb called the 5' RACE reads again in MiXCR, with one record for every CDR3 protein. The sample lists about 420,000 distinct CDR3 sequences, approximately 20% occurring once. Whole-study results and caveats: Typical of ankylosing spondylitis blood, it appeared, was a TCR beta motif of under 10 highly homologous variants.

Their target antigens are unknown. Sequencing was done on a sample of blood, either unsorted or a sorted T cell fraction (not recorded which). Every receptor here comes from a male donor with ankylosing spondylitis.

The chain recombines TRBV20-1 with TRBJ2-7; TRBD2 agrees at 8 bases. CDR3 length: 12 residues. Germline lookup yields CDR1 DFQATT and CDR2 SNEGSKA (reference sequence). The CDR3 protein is CSAGTSSYEQYF. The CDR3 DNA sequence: TGCAGCGCTGGGACTAGCTCCTACGAGCAGTACTTC.

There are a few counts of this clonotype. CDR3 bases: TGTGCCTGGCACCGGGACACGGGGAGCTCCTATAATTCACCCCTCCACTTT. Translating gives CAWHRDTGSSYNSPLHF. The chain employs TRBV30 and TRBJ1-6, with D possibly being TRBD1 (6 bases). V was trimmed by 5 bases and J by 0 bases, leaving 17 bases between them. Germline V gene data show CDR1 as GTSNPN and CDR2 as SVGIG (reference sequence). This CDR3 comprises 17 residues.

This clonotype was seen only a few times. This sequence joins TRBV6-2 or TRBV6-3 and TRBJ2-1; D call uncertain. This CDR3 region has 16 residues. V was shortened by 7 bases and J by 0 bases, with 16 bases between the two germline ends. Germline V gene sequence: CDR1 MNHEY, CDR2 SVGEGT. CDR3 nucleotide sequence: TGTGCCAGCACCCACTCTCCCCAACGCTCCTACAATGAGCAGTTCTTC. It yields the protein CASTHSPQRSYNEQFF.

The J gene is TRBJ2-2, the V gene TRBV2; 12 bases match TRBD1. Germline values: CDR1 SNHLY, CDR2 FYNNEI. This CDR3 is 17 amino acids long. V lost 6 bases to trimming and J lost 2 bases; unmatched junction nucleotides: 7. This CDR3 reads CASSGTGGALNTGELFF. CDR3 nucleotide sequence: TGTGCCAGCAGCGGGACAGGGGGCGCCCTAAACACCGGGGAGCTGTTTTTT. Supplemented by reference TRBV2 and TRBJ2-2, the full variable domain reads EPEVTQTPSHQVTQMGQEVILRCVPISNHLYFYWYRQILGQKVEFLVSFYNNEISEKSEIFDDQFSVERPDGSNFTLKIRSTKLEDSAMYFCASSGTGGALNTGELFFGEGSRLTVL.

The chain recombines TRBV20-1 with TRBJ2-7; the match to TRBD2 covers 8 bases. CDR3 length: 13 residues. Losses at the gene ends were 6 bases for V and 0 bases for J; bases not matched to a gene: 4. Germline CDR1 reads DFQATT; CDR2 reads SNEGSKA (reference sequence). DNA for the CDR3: TGCAGTGCATTGGGACTAGGCTCCTACGAGCAGTACTTC. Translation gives CSALGLGSYEQYF.